Shown below are 11 T cell receptor beta chains from a single sample sequenced in a study of OX40 agonist ivuxolimab in advanced cancers. Preparation of the library involved the immunoSEQ multiplex PCR assay. The clones in this table, taken by TCRdb from immuneACCESS, are in-frame only. Not every clone is retained; where verified, under half of the shortfall comes from an unresolved V gene, and the cause of the rest is unknown. The sample table shows 60,000 to 80,000 clones, and about 85% are seen once. The ten largest clones add up to less than 6.5% of the sample. The input for sequencing was CD4+ or CD8+ T cells sorted from blood, taken in a trial of the OX40 agonist ivuxolimab. These receptors all come from an adult with an advanced solid tumor such as melanoma, head and neck, liver or kidney cancer.

V and J are TRBV6-5 and TRBJ1-5; the match to TRBD1 covers 7 bases. CDR1 MNHEY and CDR2 SVGAGI come from the germline V gene. This CDR3 comprises 16 residues. V lost 4 bases and J lost 4; bases outside the gene matches: 10. This CDR3 is CASSSGQTSRNQPQHF. The CDR3 DNA reads TGTGCCAGCAGTTCGGGACAGACCTCGCGTAATCAGCCCCAGCATTTT.

The chain links TRBV6-5 to TRBJ2-7; no reliable D call. The CDR3 has 12 amino acids. The V gene's germline CDR1 is MNHEY and CDR2 SVGAGI. The germline V and J ends were trimmed by 5 bases and 3 bases, with 8 bases remaining between them. The CDR3 DNA is TGTGCCAGCAGTAAGGACGACTACGAGCAGTACTTC. Protein: CASSKDDYEQYF.

This clone was seen a single time. The chain carries TRBV4-1 and TRBJ2-1; D may be TRBD1 (6 bases). The CDR3 consists of 12 residues. Germline CDR1 MGHRA, CDR2 YSYEKL. V was cut by 6 bases and J by 8 bases, with 11 bases left in between. CDR3 coding DNA: TGCGCCAGCAGACCGGACAGCGATGAGCAGTTCTTC. This codes for CASRPDSDEQFF.

The V gene is TRBV5-4, the J gene TRBJ2-2, with 7 bases aligning to TRBD2. CDR3 length equals 16 residues. Trimming took 1 base from V and 2 from J; bases not matched to a gene: 5. Germline V gives CDR1 SGHNT, CDR2 YYREEE (reference sequence). CDR3 coding DNA: TGTGCCAGCAGCTTGTTGGGCGGGAGAAACACCGGGGAGCTGTTTTTT. This translates into CASSLLGGRNTGELFF.

The V call is TRBV14, the J call TRBJ2-1; no clear D gene. The CDR3 sequence is 13 residues long. V was trimmed by 3 bases and J by 12 bases, leaving 15 bases between them. Germline V lookup: CDR1 SGHDN, CDR2 FVKESK. CDR3 protein: CASSQSPFKGQFF. The DNA for the CDR3 is TGTGCCAGCAGCCAGTCGCCTTTCAAGGGGCAGTTCTTC.

This chain links TRBV6-6 with TRBJ2-3; 8 bases agree with TRBD1. The V and J ends lost 2 bases and 3 bases, in that order; junction bases with no gene match: 4. The CDR3 has 15 amino acids. Looked up from germline, CDR1 is MNHNY and CDR2 is SVGAGI (reference sequence). The CDR3 nucleotides are TGTGCCAGCAGTTACGACAGGGGTAGGACAGATACGCAGTATTTT. Its translation is CASSYDRGRTDTQYF.

This rearrangement joins TRBV11-2 to TRBJ1-2; 8 nucleotides align to TRBD1. Germline V lookup: CDR1 SGHAT, CDR2 FQNNGV. J was trimmed by 8 bases and V by 5 bases; bases with no gene match: 10. The CDR3 covers 14 residues. CDR3 region: CASSPGQGIEGYTF. DNA for the CDR3: TGTGCCAGCAGCCCAGGACAGGGAATCGAGGGCTACACCTTC.

As regards this clone: At one boundary the junction diverges from the germline segment, which might be a read error. This rearrangement joins TRBV5-4 to TRBJ2-4, with TRBD2 matching over 12 bases. The CDR3 loop spans 16 amino acids. CDR1 and CDR2 (germline): SGHNT, YYREEE (reference sequence). CDR3 sequence: CASSLASGGAKNIQYF. DNA for the CDR3: TGTGCCAGCAGCTTGGCTAGCGGGGGGGCCAAGAACATTCAGTACTTC.

The rearrangement joins TRBV2 to TRBJ1-1; D is perhaps TRBD1 (6 bases). V was pared by 6 bases and J by 0 bases, with 11 bases between. This CDR3 region has 14 residues. Germline CDR1 and CDR2: SNHLY and FYNNEI. The CDR3 loop is CASREDSLNTEAFF. The CDR3 DNA follows: TGTGCCAGCAGGGAGGACAGCTTGAACACTGAAGCTTTCTTT. The full variable domain, completed using reference TRBV2 and TRBJ1-1, is EPEVTQTPSHQVTQMGQEVILRCVPISNHLYFYWYRQILGQKVEFLVSFYNNEISEKSEIFDDQFSVERPDGSNFTLKIRSTKLEDSAMYFCASREDSLNTEAFFGQGTRLTVV.

The rearrangement links TRBV28 to TRBJ1-1; 7 bases match TRBD1. The CDR3 is made up of 13 amino acids. Germline CDR1 and CDR2: MDHEN and SYDVKM. The trim removed 2 bases at V and 8 bases at J, leaving 5 bases unmatched. The CDR3 nucleotides are TGTGCCAGCAGTTTAAATCCGGACAGGGAAGCTTTCTTT. This encodes CASSLNPDREAFF.

DNA of the CDR3: TGTGCCAGCAGCTTCTCCCGGACAGGATATAACTATGGCTACACCTTC. Encoded protein: CASSFSRTGYNYGYTF. J is TRBJ1-2 and V is TRBV11-2, with 7 bases lining up with TRBD1. The CDR3 covers 16 residues. CDR1 and CDR2 from the germline V gene are SGHAT and FQNNGV. With 3 bases clipped from V and 1 base from J, the junction kept 8 bases outside the gene matches.